Detailed here is one T cell receptor beta chain. Second-dose timings of about 4 or about 12 weeks were pooled. The assay was immunoSEQ multiplex PCR, and TCRdb's table has in-frame clones only and misses some. The sample holds about 180,000 clones, 85% to 95% seen once. The V gene's germline CDR1 is DFQATT and CDR2 SNEGSKA (reference sequence). CDR3 length: 15 amino acids. The V gene end was trimmed by 3 bases and the J gene end by 1 base; junction bases not matched to a gene: 6. The data were taken from a study of T cell responses to AZD1222 COVID-19 vaccine. The chain is built from TRBV20-1 and TRBJ1-5; TRBD1 matches at 7 bases. The TCR originated in an adult who received the AZD1222 COVID-19 vaccine. The material sequenced was peripheral blood, taken 28 days after the second AZD1222 dose. In DNA form, the CDR3 reads TGCAGTGCTAGTAACCCGGGACAGAGCAATCAGCCCCAGCATTTT. It specifies CSASNPGQSNQPQHF.